This entry lists 26 T cell receptor beta chains sequenced from one sample in a study of early T cells in non-severe SARS-CoV-2 infection. TCRdb recomputed calls from the 5' RACE reads with MiXCR, one row per CDR3 protein. The sample consists of tens of thousands of distinct CDR3 sequences, around 11% of them appearing once. The sequencing used whole blood, collected at baseline. The receptors derive from an adult who was a healthcare worker with PCR-confirmed SARS-CoV-2 infection or an uninfected control (not recorded which).

This clonotype has more than one count but fewer than ten. The rearrangement joins TRBV13 to TRBJ1-6, with 7 positions matching TRBD1. The CDR3 is 15 amino acids. Per the germline V gene, CDR1 is PRHDT and CDR2 is FYEKMQ (reference sequence). Trimming removed 2 bases from V and 9 bases from J; junction bases left unmatched: 7. CDR3 nucleotides: TGTGCCAGCAGCTTAAGGGGGCGCGAGGGTTCACCCCTCCACTTT. Its translation is CASSLRGREGSPLHF.

The V and J genes are TRBV2 and TRBJ2-2; 12 bases line up with TRBD2. Losses at the gene ends were 8 bases for V and 7 bases for J; bases not matched to a gene: 2. The CDR3 covers 13 residues. Germline loops: CDR1 SNHLY, CDR2 FYNNEI. CDR3 region: CASRLAGVGELFF. Written as DNA, the CDR3 is TGTGCCAGCCGACTAGCGGGGGTCGGGGAGCTGTTTTTT.

The chain carries TRBV7-9 and TRBJ1-1; D unresolved. The CDR3 runs 14 residues. In germline, CDR1 is SEHNR, CDR2 FQNEAQ (reference sequence). Trimming stripped 5 bases from V and 3 bases from J, with 13 bases between. For the CDR3, the DNA is TGTGCCAGCAGCGAGGTACCTCAGGACACTGAAGCTTTCTTT. It specifies CASSEVPQDTEAFF.

This clonotype came up many times. V gene TRBV12-3 or TRBV12-4 combines with J gene TRBJ2-2; 7 bases align to TRBD1. The CDR3 runs to 15 residues. Trimming took 5 bases from V and 1 from J; bases not matched to a gene: 4. In nucleotides, the CDR3 is TGTGCCAGCAGTCCCCGGACAGGGAACACCGGGGAGCTGTTTTTT. It yields the protein CASSPRTGNTGELFF.

V and J are TRBV29-1 and TRBJ1-1, with no clear D. In germline, CDR1 is SQVTM, CDR2 ANQGSEA. The CDR3 has 13 residues. Between the trimmed V and J ends, which lost 5 bases and 0 bases, there was a span of 10 bases. CDR3 region: CSVLPRLNTEAFF. The DNA of the CDR3 is TGCAGCGTTCTTCCCAGACTGAACACTGAAGCTTTCTTT.

This clonotype has only a few counts. The V call is TRBV7-6, the J call TRBJ2-1; the match to TRBD1 covers 10 bases. The V segment lost 0 bases and the J segment 7 bases; nucleotides outside the gene matches: 6. The CDR3 runs to 16 residues. The V gene's germline CDR1 is SGHVS and CDR2 FNYEAQ. CDR3 amino acids: CASSLAGQGYGNEQFF. The CDR3 DNA reads as TGTGCCAGCAGCTTAGCGGGACAGGGGTACGGGAATGAGCAGTTCTTC.

This clonotype was detected a few times. The rearrangement joins TRBV18 to TRBJ2-3; D is possibly TRBD1 or TRBD2 (5 bases each). V lost 4 bases to trimming and J lost 0 bases, with 11 bases between them. The CDR3 sequence is 15 residues long. Germline V gives CDR1 KGHSH, CDR2 LQKENI. Here the CDR3 DNA reads TGTGCCAGCTCACTGCAGGGACCCAGCACAGATACGCAGTATTTT. As protein: CASSLQGPSTDTQYF.

This clonotype was recorded a few times. The chain is built from TRBV5-5 and TRBJ2-1, with 9 nucleotides matching TRBD2. The junction had 21 bases not matched to a gene; V was cut back by 4 bases and J by 1 base. Looked up from germline, CDR1 is SGHKS and CDR2 is YYEKEE (reference sequence). The CDR3 sequence is 21 residues long. Here the CDR3 reads CASSRAVPGLSGGRSYNEQFF. CDR3 in DNA: TGTGCCAGCAGCCGGGCGGTCCCAGGACTGAGCGGGGGGCGTTCCTACAATGAGCAGTTCTTC. The full variable domain, rest sourced from reference TRBV5-5 and TRBJ2-1, is DAGVTQSPTHLIKTRGQQVTLRCSPISGHKSVSWYQQVLGQGPQFIFQYYEKEERGRGNFPDRFSARQFPNYSSELNVNALLLGDSALYLCASSRAVPGLSGGRSYNEQFFGPGTRLTVL.

This chain links TRBV2 with TRBJ1-4; 10 nucleotides line up with TRBD1. The CDR3 totals 15 residues. The V gene's germline CDR1 is SNHLY and CDR2 FYNNEI. Unmatched junction bases numbered 5, after V lost 2 bases and J lost 8 bases. CDR3 sequence reads: CASSEIGTGEEKLFF. The DNA for the CDR3 is TGTGCCAGCAGTGAAATCGGGACAGGGGAAGAAAAACTGTTTTTT.

The V and J genes are TRBV29-1 and TRBJ1-1, with 10 bases fitting TRBD1. CDR3 size: 14 residues. The germline V gene encodes CDR1 SQVTM and CDR2 ANQGSEA. After removal of 8 bases from V and 2 bases from J, the junction contained 8 bases not matched to a gene. The CDR3 loop is CSIRQGAGNTEAFF. The CDR3 coding sequence is TGCAGCATCCGACAGGGGGCTGGAAACACTGAAGCTTTCTTT.

The gene calls are TRBV20-1 and TRBJ1-3; D unclear. The CDR3 has 11 amino acids. CDR1 and CDR2 (germline): DFQATT, SNEGSKA (reference sequence). Deletions cut 6 bases from V and 2 bases from J, with 5 bases between. The CDR3 reads CSAVTGNTIYF. The DNA for the CDR3 is TGCAGTGCGGTGACTGGAAACACCATATATTTT.

The V and J genes are TRBV10-2 and TRBJ2-7; 9 bases agree with TRBD1. The trim removed 5 bases at V and 8 bases at J, leaving 13 bases unmatched. This CDR3 has 15 residues. CDR1 is WSHSY, CDR2 SAAADI, per germline. The DNA of the CDR3 is TGCGCCAGCAGTTCCCCCGGGACAGGGCTGGGGCAGCAGTACTTC. Translation gives CASSSPGTGLGQQYF.

This clonotype came up many times. The chain uses TRBV7-2 and TRBJ1-5; D gene unclear. CDR1 and CDR2 from the germline V gene are SGHTA and FQGNSA. The V end lost 4 bases, the J end lost 3 bases, and 7 bases lay between the germline ends. This CDR3 contains 13 residues. The CDR3 region has the DNA TGTGCCAGCAGCTCCAGATCCAATCAGCCCCAGCATTTT. Protein sequence: CASSSRSNQPQHF.

This clonotype occurred a few times. The J gene is TRBJ1-3, the V gene TRBV29-1, with 7 nucleotides matching TRBD1. CDR1 and CDR2 from the germline V gene are SQVTM and ANQGSEA. The CDR3 consists of 14 residues. Trimming took 6 bases from V and 0 from J; bases not matched to a gene: 5. The CDR3 loop reads CSVATGTSGNTIYF. CDR3 bases: TGCAGCGTGGCGACAGGGACCTCTGGAAACACCATATATTTT.

This clonotype has at least ten counts. The chain employs TRBV5-1 and TRBJ1-2; TRBD1 is a possible D gene (5 bases). This CDR3 spans 13 amino acids. CDR1 is SGHRS and CDR2 is YFSETQ in the germline V gene. Between the trimmed V and J ends, which lost 4 bases and 3 bases, there was a span of 10 bases. The CDR3, as DNA: TGCGCCAGCAGCGTCGACAGCTACTATGGCTACACCTTC. Amino acids: CASSVDSYYGYTF.

V gene TRBV28 combines with J gene TRBJ2-1; D unresolved. V lost 7 bases to trimming and J lost 5 bases, with 15 bases between them. This CDR3 is built from 14 residues. Germline V gene data show CDR1 as MDHEN and CDR2 as SYDVKM. The CDR3 nucleotides are TGTGCCAGCATCAGACAACCCCTGCACAATGAGCAGTTCTTC. Translating gives CASIRQPLHNEQFF.

The V gene is TRBV28, the J gene TRBJ2-5; D ambiguous. V was pared by 10 bases and J by 3 bases, with 15 bases between. CDR1 is MDHEN, CDR2 SYDVKM, per germline. This CDR3 spans 13 amino acids. CDR3 protein: CATAPVDEETQYF. The DNA for the CDR3 is TGTGCCACCGCACCGGTAGACGAAGAGACCCAGTACTTC.

There are a few counts of this clonotype. This sequence joins TRBV5-4 and TRBJ2-2, with D uncertain. The germline gives CDR1 SGHNT, CDR2 YYREEE (reference sequence). This CDR3 is built from 16 residues. V lost 2 bases and J 0 bases, leaving 11 bases between the germline ends. CDR3 region: CASSFQRKSNTGELFF. The CDR3 DNA reads as TGTGCCAGCAGCTTCCAGCGTAAATCGAACACCGGGGAGCTGTTTTTT.

This clonotype occurred a few times. This sequence joins TRBV7-9 and TRBJ1-1; 7 bases fit TRBD1. Germline V lookup: CDR1 SEHNR, CDR2 FQNEAQ (reference sequence). V lost 5 bases and J lost 7; bases outside the gene matches: 10. This CDR3 spans 14 amino acids. The CDR3 DNA follows: TGTGCCAGCAGCCCGCAGGGGGAGATCCGTGAAGCTTTCTTT. This codes for CASSPQGEIREAFF.

V gene TRBV10-2 combines with J gene TRBJ1-1; the D is unclear. The CDR3 extends over 13 amino acids. Germline V gene data show CDR1 as WSHSY and CDR2 as SAAADI. V gave up 4 bases and J gave up 0 bases, with 6 bases separating them. The CDR3: CASSVTMNTEAFF. Written as DNA, the CDR3 is TGCGCCAGCAGTGTCACCATGAACACTGAAGCTTTCTTT.

In its sample, this clonotype was seen many times. V and J are TRBV5-1 and TRBJ2-3; D unresolved. The germline gives CDR1 SGHRS, CDR2 YFSETQ. Trimming left V 0 bases short and J 2 bases short, with 7 bases between. The CDR3 covers 14 residues. The CDR3 reads CASSLGDSTDTQYF. The DNA of the CDR3 is TGCGCCAGCAGCTTGGGGGATTCCACAGATACGCAGTATTTT. The full variable domain, with the rest looked up from reference TRBV5-1 and TRBJ2-3, is KAGVTQTPRYLIKTRGQQVTLSCSPISGHRSVSWYQQTPGQGLQFLFEYFSETQRNKGNFPGRFSGRQFSNSRSEMNVSTLELGDSALYLCASSLGDSTDTQYFGPGTRLTVL.

This clonotype was seen only once. Sequence at one end of the junction differs from germline and may be a read error. The chain recombines TRBV3-1 with TRBJ1-2; tentatively, D is TRBD1 (5 bases). Germline lookup yields CDR1 LGHDT and CDR2 YNNKEL (reference sequence). This CDR3 is 14 amino acids long. CDR3 amino acids: CASSQVSGNYGNTF. The CDR3 region has the DNA TGTGCCAGCAGCCAAGTATCAGGGAACTATGGCAACACCTTC.

This clonotype was observed at least ten times. The V call is TRBV7-6, the J call TRBJ2-1, with D perhaps TRBD2 (5 bases). V lost 5 bases to trimming and J lost 2 bases, with 13 bases between them. The CDR3 has 15 amino acids. The germline CDR1 and CDR2 sequences are SGHVS and FNYEAQ. As DNA, the CDR3 is TGTGCCAGCAGCATAGGACTCTTCCCCTACAATGAGCAGTTCTTC. Protein sequence: CASSIGLFPYNEQFF.

The chain combines TRBV29-1 with TRBJ1-2; TRBD1 agrees at 7 bases. The CDR3 is made up of 13 amino acids. The V and J ends lost 6 bases and 4 bases, in that order; junction bases with no gene match: 8. Germline assignment: CDR1 SQVTM and CDR2 ANQGSEA. CDR3 loop: CSVLNRGPYGYTF. The CDR3 DNA reads as TGCAGCGTCCTGAACAGGGGCCCCTATGGCTACACCTTC. The whole variable domain, remainder taken from reference TRBV29-1 and TRBJ1-2, is SAVISQKPSRDICQRGTSLTIQCQVDSQVTMMFWYRQQPGQSLTLIATANQGSEATYESGFVIDKFPISRPNLTFSTLTVSNMSPEDSSIYLCSVLNRGPYGYTFGSGTRLTVV.

The rearrangement uses TRBV9 and TRBJ1-4; no clear D. V lost 0 bases, J lost 13 bases, and 16 bases lay in between. CDR1 SGDLS and CDR2 YYNGEE come from the germline V gene. This CDR3 has 14 residues. DNA of the CDR3: TGTGCCAGCAGCGTAGGATCCCGTTCCGACACACTGTTTTTT. Its protein is CASSVGSRSDTLFF.

The chain recombines TRBV20-1 with TRBJ2-5; the match to TRBD1 covers 7 bases. CDR1 is DFQATT and CDR2 is SNEGSKA in the germline V gene (reference sequence). Trimming at V came to 1 base and at J to 0 bases, leaving 14 bases not matched to a gene. The CDR3 length is 18 residues. CDR3 DNA sequence: TGCAGTGCTAGAGGACAGGGCCACCGAAGGGGACACCAAGAGACCCAGTACTTC. Encoded protein: CSARGQGHRRGHQETQYF.